The clone carrying this TCR beta chain was seen more than once but under ten times. Its antigen is undetermined. Mouse gene names apply. The read halts 1 residue ahead of the CDR3 end, with the missing end drawn from the germline J gene. The sample is drawn from a study of tissue T cells after allogeneic stem cell transplantation. Study-level results: This small cohort was clinically heterogeneous, and sampling depth was a limitation.

The time point here: mouse harvest day 14 after allogeneic transplant. Tail vein injection delivered 10^7 T-cell-depleted bone marrow cells and 10^6 splenic CD5+ T cells. The V segment lost 5 bases and the J segment 0 bases; nucleotides outside the gene matches: 6. The CDR3 is made up of 15 amino acids. The germline V gene encodes CDR1 NSHNY and CDR2 SYGAGN. Clones were sequenced by immunoSEQ multiplex PCR, and TCRdb holds only the in-frame ones, with some missing. The sample consists of around 6,800 clones, over 30% of them appearing once. The source material was skin. The TCR originated in a female BALB/c mouse given C57BL/6 T cells with graft-versus-host disease after an allogeneic hematopoietic cell transplant. The rearrangement uses TRBV13-1 and TRBJ2-4; 7 bases map to TRBD1. CDR3 sequence: CASSLRDSSQNTLYF. The sequenced CDR3 bases are TGTGCCAGCAGCCTCCGGGACAGTAGTCAAAACACCTTGTAC.